This is a list of T cell receptor beta chains from one sample in a study of cytotoxic CD8 clonotypes in ibrutinib-treated CLL. Method: immunoSEQ multiplex PCR; TCRdb's copy keeps in-frame clones and lacks some. The sample carries about 50,000 clones, about three fifths recorded once. This material consisted of PBMCs, taken after 24 months of ibrutinib treatment. Every receptor here comes from a human donor with chronic lymphocytic leukemia. Each CDR3 is given with its conserved first and last residue. D genes are given only for firm matches. Rows give clone size only sometimes, using once, few, many, or a class for an expanded clone.

j_call,v_call,clone_size,d_call,cdr3_nt,cdr3_aa
TRBJ1-6,TRBV30,few,TRBD1,TGTGCCTGGAGTCCCCGACCCGGGGGGGACAGTCCTAGGAGCTCCTATAATTCACCCCTCCACTTT,CAWSPRPGGDSPRSSYNSPLHF
TRBJ2-5,TRBV11-1,.,.,TGTGCCAGCAGCTTAGCCGGGGGCCGGTCAGGGCAGACCCAGTACTTC,CASSLAGGRSGQTQYF
TRBJ2-5,TRBV5-5,.,.,TGTGCCAGCAGCCGGACTCAATCAGAGACCCAGTACTTC,CASSRTQSETQYF
TRBJ1-2,TRBV27,few,.,TGTGCCAGCAGTTTATCCGGGGGGATTTATGGCTACACCTTC,CASSLSGGIYGYTF
TRBJ1-6,TRBV6-5,few,.,TGTGCCAGCAGTTATGGGGCTGGGGGAGGACCCCTCCACTTT,CASSYGAGGGPLHF
TRBJ1-1,TRBV27,once,.,TGTGCCAGCAGCCGGGGGTATGGGACTGAAGCTTTCTTT,CASSRGYGTEAFF
TRBJ2-1,TRBV7-6,.,TRBD2,TGTGCCAGCAGCCCTCTTGGGCGGGGGGGCTTTGAGCAGTTCTTC,CASSPLGRGGFEQFF
TRBJ1-2,TRBV9,.,.,TGTGCCAGCAGCGTAAGTCCGTCAGCTAACTATGGCTACACCTTC,CASSVSPSANYGYTF
TRBJ2-1,TRBV5-4,few,.,TGTGCCAGCAGCTTGCGAGGTGAGCAGTTCTTC,CASSLRGEQFF
TRBJ2-7,TRBV7-8,few,TRBD1,TGTGCCAGCAGCTTAGAGGACAGGCGGAAAAACTCCTACGAGCAGTACTTC,CASSLEDRRKNSYEQYF
TRBJ1-2,TRBV2,few,TRBD1,TGTGCCAGCAGTACGGACAGGCTCTATGGCTACACCTTC,CASSTDRLYGYTF
TRBJ1-1,TRBV19,.,.,TGTGCCAGTACCCCGGGATGGGGTTCTGAAGCTTTCTTT,CASTPGWGSEAFF
TRBJ2-2,TRBV9,medium-sized,.,TGTGCCAGCAGCCCTGTTAGACTAGAGAACACCGGGGAGCTGTTTTTT,CASSPVRLENTGELFF
TRBJ2-2,TRBV5-1,once,.,TGCGCCAGCAGCTTTTTAGGGGAGTATACCGGGGAGCTGTTTTTT,CASSFLGEYTGELFF
TRBJ1-4,TRBV6-1,.,.,TGTGCCAGCAGTGGGACTAGGGCAGCTAATGAAAAACTGTTTTTT,CASSGTRAANEKLFF
TRBJ2-1,TRBV5-1,.,TRBD1,TGCGCCAGCAGCTTGGAGCAGGGGGCCAATGAGCAGTTCTTC,CASSLEQGANEQFF
TRBJ2-6,TRBV6-5,.,TRBD1,TGTGCCAGCAGGACCAGGGGGCCTGGGGCCAACGTCCTGACTTTC,CASRTRGPGANVLTF
TRBJ2-1,TRBV2,.,TRBD2,TGTGCCAGCGACGGAGTAGCGGGGAAGCACAATGAGCAGTTCTTC,CASDGVAGKHNEQFF
TRBJ2-7,TRBV29-1,.,.,TGCAGCGCCTCCAGGAAAGACCACGAGCAGTACTTC,CSASRKDHEQYF
TRBJ1-1,TRBV5-1,.,.,TGCGCCAGCAGGCCTGTCGGGGGGAACACTGAAGCTTTCTTT,CASRPVGGNTEAFF
TRBJ1-5,TRBV28,.,.,TGTGCCAGCAGTTGGTGGGATGTTAGCAATCAGCCCCAGCATTTT,CASSWWDVSNQPQHF
TRBJ1-2,TRBV11-2,many,TRBD1,TGTGCCAGCAGCCTAGGGACAGGGGGTAGCTATGGCTACACCTTC,CASSLGTGGSYGYTF
TRBJ2-7,TRBV5-4,many,TRBD2,TGTGCCAGCAGCCCTCGGCGGGGGAACTACGAGCAGTACTTC,CASSPRRGNYEQYF
TRBJ1-1,TRBV7-9,.,.,TGTGCCAGCAGCCCCCACGGGGGGGGGCCGAACACTGAAGCTTTCTTT,CASSPHGGGPNTEAFF
TRBJ1-2,TRBV6-5,few,TRBD1,TGTGCCAGCACTTTAACAGGGGGTGGTAATTATGGCTACACCTTC,CASTLTGGGNYGYTF
TRBJ1-2,TRBV5-1,many,TRBD1,TGCGCCAGCAGCCGCGGGACAGGGAACTATGGCTACACCTTC,CASSRGTGNYGYTF
TRBJ1-5,TRBV7-8,.,TRBD1,TGTGCCAGCAGCTTAACTACAGGGGTCCAGCCCCAGCATTTT,CASSLTTGVQPQHF
TRBJ2-5,TRBV4-1,.,TRBD1,TGCGCCAGCAGCCAGACAGGGGGCGCGGAGACCCAGTACTTC,CASSQTGGAETQYF
TRBJ2-2,TRBV27,few,.,TGTGCCAGCAGTCAGGACACCGGGGAGCTGTTTTTT,CASSQDTGELFF
TRBJ1-2,TRBV6-5,.,.,TGTGCCAGCAGTGTAGACAGCCCTAACTATGGCTACACCTTC,CASSVDSPNYGYTF
TRBJ1-6,TRBV6-5,few,.,TGTGCCAGCAGCCCACGACAGCGGACTAACCTCCACTTT,CASSPRQRTNLHF
TRBJ1-1,TRBV11-2,.,.,TGTGCCAGCAGCCCCAGGGTAGGCAACACTGAAGCTTTCTTT,CASSPRVGNTEAFF
TRBJ1-6,TRBV2,few,.,TGTGCCAGCAGTGAACGTTCAGGGTTGGTCCTCAGCTCACCCCTCCACTTT,CASSERSGLVLSSPLHF
TRBJ2-7,TRBV10-3,.,.,TGTGCCATCAGTGTGGCGGATAGCTCCTACGAGCAGTACTTC,CAISVADSSYEQYF
TRBJ1-2,TRBV18,once,TRBD1,TGTGCCAGCTCACCGGCGGAGGGGGCGGACTATGGCTACACCTTC,CASSPAEGADYGYTF
TRBJ2-7,TRBV5-1,few,TRBD1,TGCGCCAGCAGCAGGGGGCGAACCTACGAGCAGTACTTC,CASSRGRTYEQYF
TRBJ2-5,TRBV19,.,.,TGTGCCAGTACCCCGGGGGCAGGGGCTGGCACCCAGTACTTC,CASTPGAGAGTQYF
TRBJ2-2,TRBV11-2,.,TRBD1,TGTGCCAGCAGCTTAGCAGGGGGCGCGACCGGGGAGCTGTTTTTT,CASSLAGGATGELFF
TRBJ2-5,TRBV4-1,once,.,TGCGCCAGCAGCCAAAGGGACGGCGAGACCCAGTACTTC,CASSQRDGETQYF
TRBJ2-6,TRBV2,once,.,TGTGCCAGCAGTGAAGTGCAGGGTGGCAATGGGGCCAACGTCCTGACTTTC,CASSEVQGGNGANVLTF
TRBJ1-6,TRBV7-8,.,.,TGTGCCAGCAGCTCGGACAGTGTCCGATCACCCCTCCACTTT,CASSSDSVRSPLHF
TRBJ2-2,TRBV4-1,.,.,TGCGCCAGCAGCCAAGAGGGACGGGGGGCCGCGAACACCGGGGAGCTGTTTTTT,CASSQEGRGAANTGELFF
TRBJ1-4,TRBV12-5,.,.,TGTGCTAGTGGTCTCGGACAGAAGAATGAAAAACTGTTTTTT,CASGLGQKNEKLFF
TRBJ1-1,TRBV27,.,.,TGTGCCAGCACCAGGACTCCTTCCTCTATGAACACTGAAGCTTTCTTT,CASTRTPSSMNTEAFF
TRBJ2-1,TRBV2,.,.,TGTGCCAGCAGTGAAAGCTCGGCAGGGAACAATGAGCAGTTCTTC,CASSESSAGNNEQFF
TRBJ1-1,TRBV27,.,TRBD1,TGTGCCAGCAGTTTAATCAGGGGGCGCGAAGCTTTCTTT,CASSLIRGREAFF
TRBJ1-5,TRBV29-1,.,TRBD1,TGCAGCGTCCGGCTGGCCACAGGGGGGTCTGGGGCCCAGCATTTT,CSVRLATGGSGAQHF
TRBJ2-7,TRBV5-1,.,TRBD2,TGCGCCAGCAGATCACTAGCGGGGGAATCCTACGAGCAGTACTTC,CASRSLAGESYEQYF
TRBJ1-2,TRBV7-2,many,.,TGTGCCAGCACCCCGGGATCTTACTATGGCTACACCTTC,CASTPGSYYGYTF
TRBJ2-7,TRBV5-1,.,.,TGCGCCAGCAGCTTGCAGCCCGGAGACGAGCAGTACTTC,CASSLQPGDEQYF
TRBJ2-1,TRBV28,.,.,TGTGCCAGCGTCCCTCCTGTAGGGACACCGGGGTTCTTC,CASVPPVGTPGFF
TRBJ2-3,TRBV29-1,.,.,TGCAGCGTTGGTAGTAGGAGGTCAGATACGCAGTATTTT,CSVGSRRSDTQYF
TRBJ1-2,TRBV7-9,.,TRBD1,TGTGCCAGCAGCAATAAACTTCCGACAGGGAGGGATGGCTACACCTTC,CASSNKLPTGRDGYTF